This T cell receptor (beta chain) is drawn from a study of blood T cell repertoires in COVID-19. Per the study methods: Amplification with reference gene primers provided the estimates of nucleated cell counts. Libraries were prepared by immunoSEQ multiplex PCR; TCRdb keeps only in-frame clonotypes and omits some of them. D and trimming come from the DNA, and the V and J calls and clone size come from that table. The data contain about 110,000 clones, around 86% of them singletons. The CDR3 extends over 13 amino acids. V dropped 3 bases and J dropped 1 base, with 4 bases sitting between them. This TCR came from a man between 65 and 85 years old with acute or convalescent COVID-19. V gene TRBV12-3 or TRBV12-4 combines with J gene TRBJ1-5; D is undetermined. The specimen sequenced was peripheral blood. This CDR3 is CASSLGSNQPQHF. For the CDR3, the DNA is TGTGCCAGCAGTTTGGGCAGCAATCAGCCCCAGCATTTT.